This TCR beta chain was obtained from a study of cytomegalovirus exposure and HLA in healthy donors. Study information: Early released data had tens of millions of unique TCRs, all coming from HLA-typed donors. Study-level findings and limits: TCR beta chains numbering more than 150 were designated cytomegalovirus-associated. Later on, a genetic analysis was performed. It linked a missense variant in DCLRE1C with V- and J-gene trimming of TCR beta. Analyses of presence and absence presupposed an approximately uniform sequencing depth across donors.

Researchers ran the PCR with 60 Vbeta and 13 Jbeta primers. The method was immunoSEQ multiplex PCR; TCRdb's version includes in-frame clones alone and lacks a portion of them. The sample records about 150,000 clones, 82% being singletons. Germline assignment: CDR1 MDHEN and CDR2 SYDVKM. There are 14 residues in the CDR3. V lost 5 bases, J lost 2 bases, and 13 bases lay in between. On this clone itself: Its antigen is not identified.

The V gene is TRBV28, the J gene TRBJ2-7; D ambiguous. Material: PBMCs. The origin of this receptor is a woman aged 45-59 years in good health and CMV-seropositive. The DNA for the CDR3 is TGTGCCAGCAGTCACATAACCCTTACCTACGAGCAGTACTTC. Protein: CASSHITLTYEQYF.